The 21 T cell receptor beta chains listed next were all sequenced from one sample in a study of T cell responses to AZD1222 COVID-19 vaccine. The protocol was immunoSEQ multiplex PCR, while the TCRdb copy is restricted to in-frame clones and leaves out a portion. The sample gives about 120,000 clones, 86% of which show up once; around 22% is in the top ten. The sequenced sample was peripheral blood, obtained on day 0 of AZD1222 vaccination. The receptors were sampled from an adult in good health.

The V and J genes are TRBV5-1 and TRBJ2-7, with 7 positions matching TRBD1. The CDR3 length is 14 residues. CDR1 SGHRS and CDR2 YFSETQ come from the germline V gene. J gave up 6 bases and V 4 bases, and 10 bases lay outside the gene matches. The DNA of the CDR3 is TGCGCCAGCAGCCTTCAGGGGGTGGCGGGCGAGCAGTACTTC. This sequence encodes CASSLQGVAGEQYF.

As concerns this clone: An end of the junction does not agree with germline; a read error may underlie this. This sequence joins TRBV7-7 and TRBJ2-2; D perhaps matches TRBD2 (5 bases). The CDR3 is made up of 16 amino acids. CDR1 is SSHAT, CDR2 FNYEAQ, per germline (reference sequence). CDR3: CASSPSAVLNTGELFF. The CDR3 coding sequence is TGTGCTAGCAGCCCTTCAGCGGTTTTGAACACCGGGGAGCTGTTTTTT.

The chain couples TRBV7-6 to TRBJ2-5; D gene unclear. The V end was cut by 5 bases, the J end by 5 bases, with 12 bases between. CDR3 length: 13 amino acids. The germline CDR1 and CDR2 sequences are SGHVS and FNYEAQ. The CDR3 bases are TGTGCCAGCAGCCGACTTGCGGTCGAGACCCAGTACTTC. The encoded protein is CASSRLAVETQYF.

The table lists this clone with a count of one. V usage is TRBV7-2 and J usage is TRBJ2-7; D is undetermined. The V gene's germline CDR1 is SGHTA and CDR2 FQGNSA. V was cut by 1 base and J by 4 bases, with 8 bases left in between. CDR3 size: 13 residues. CDR3 DNA sequence: TGTGCCAGCAGCTTAGAACAAAGATACGAGCAGTACTTC. It encodes CASSLEQRYEQYF.

J is TRBJ2-4 and V is TRBV6-5, with D possibly matching TRBD2 (6 bases). The CDR3 consists of 11 residues. Trimming took 8 bases from V and 7 from J, leaving 9 bases between them. Germline V lookup: CDR1 MNHEY, CDR2 SVGAGI. CDR3 nucleotide sequence: TGTGCCAGCGACCGGGGGAACATTCAGTACTTC. Encoded protein: CASDRGNIQYF.

The chain uses TRBV30 and TRBJ1-2; 10 bases line up with TRBD1. V was pared by 0 bases and J by 3 bases, with 10 bases of the junction left unmatched. The CDR3 loop spans 17 amino acids. Germline V gene lookup returns CDR1 GTSNPN and CDR2 SVGIG (reference sequence). The CDR3 reads CAWSVGQGTPGDYGYTF. The CDR3 DNA sequence: TGTGCCTGGAGTGTGGGACAGGGGACCCCAGGGGACTATGGCTACACCTTC.

Note on this clone: Within the sample, other DNA sequences also encode this same CDR3. J is TRBJ1-1 and V is TRBV4-3, with D uncertain. With 0 bases removed from V and 1 base from J, the gap between germline ends came to 3 bases. This CDR3 is 13 amino acids long. Germline V CDR1 and CDR2: LGHNA, YSLEER. As DNA, the CDR3 is TGCGCCAGCAGCCAAGACAGGAACACTGAAGCTTTCTTT. Translating it yields CASSQDRNTEAFF.

V gene TRBV6-5 combines with J gene TRBJ1-2; a possible D gene is TRBD1 (5 bases). The CDR3 is 14 residues long. Germline V lookup: CDR1 MNHEY, CDR2 SVGAGI. The V and J ends lost 6 bases and 6 bases respectively, with 17 bases between them. CDR3 sequence reads: CASSRAGALNGYTF. The CDR3 DNA reads TGTGCCAGCAGCAGGGCCGGCGCCCTCAATGGCTACACCTTC.

The chain has TRBV2 and TRBJ2-7; the D call may be TRBD1 or TRBD2 (5 bases each). The CDR3 totals 15 residues. Germline V gene data show CDR1 as SNHLY and CDR2 as FYNNEI. V lost 6 bases, J lost 0 bases, and 15 bases lay in between. This CDR3 reads CASRQGPRTSYEQYF. The CDR3, as DNA: TGTGCCAGCAGGCAGGGACCCCGGACCTCCTACGAGCAGTACTTC.

The J gene is TRBJ1-5, the V gene TRBV5-6, with D unresolved. This CDR3 has 13 residues. Trimming left V 2 bases short and J 7 bases short, with 10 bases between. Germline CDR1 reads SGHDT; CDR2 reads YYEEEE. CDR3 in DNA: TGTGCCAGCAGCTTATGGGGAGGCCAGCCCCAGCATTTT. Protein: CASSLWGGQPQHF.

This chain joins TRBV28 and TRBJ1-2; a possible D gene is TRBD1 (6 bases). This CDR3 region has 15 residues. Germline CDR1 and CDR2: MDHEN and SYDVKM. V was trimmed by 3 bases and J by 5 bases, leaving 16 bases between them. The CDR3 DNA is TGTGCCAGCAGTTTTCAAATGGGGGCGGGTTATGGCTACACCTTC. Protein sequence: CASSFQMGAGYGYTF.

The chain uses TRBV10-1 and TRBJ1-3; D is unresolved. V lost 2 bases and J 1 base, leaving 15 bases between the germline ends. The CDR3 loop spans 17 amino acids. In germline, CDR1 is WNHNN, CDR2 SYGVQD (reference sequence). CDR3 sequence (DNA): TGCGCCAGCAGTGAGAAGGCGTCGGGTAGTTCTGGAAACACCATATATTTT. It translates to CASSEKASGSSGNTIYF.

The chain joins TRBV5-6 to TRBJ2-7; D is perhaps TRBD1 (6 bases). V gave up 0 bases and J gave up 7 bases, with 11 bases separating them. The germline CDR1 and CDR2 sequences are SGHDT and YYEEEE. The CDR3 runs 13 residues. The CDR3 sequence is CASSLGQVVEQYF. As DNA, the CDR3 is TGTGCCAGCAGCTTGGGACAGGTTGTTGAGCAGTACTTC.

In the case of this clone: This CDR3 is also generated by other DNA sequences in the sample. The genes are TRBV9 and TRBJ1-4; possible D gene TRBD1, 5 bases. Germline CDR1 and CDR2: SGDLS and YYNGEE. The length of the CDR3 is 14 residues. V was cut by 0 bases and J by 4 bases, with 7 bases left in between. CDR3 DNA sequence: TGTGCCAGCAGCGTAGGACAGATTAATGAAAAACTGTTTTTT. It is translated as CASSVGQINEKLFF. The full variable domain, completed using reference TRBV9 and TRBJ1-4, is DSGVTQTPKHLITATGQRVTLRCSPRSGDLSVYWYQQSLDQGLQFLIQYYNGEERAKGNILERFSAQQFPDLHSELNLSSLELGDSALYFCASSVGQINEKLFFGSGTQLSVL.

The genes are TRBV13 and TRBJ1-1; D might be TRBD1 (6 bases). Trimming cost V 1 base and J 7 bases, with 22 bases left between them. CDR3 length equals 17 residues. Germline V gene sequence: CDR1 PRHDT, CDR2 FYEKMQ (reference sequence). The CDR3, as DNA: TGTGCCAGCAGCTTAGCTTTCCCCACAGGGACCCCTAGTGAAGCTTTCTTT. Protein: CASSLAFPTGTPSEAFF.

V is TRBV6-5 and J is TRBJ2-7, with 7 bases matching TRBD1. Trimming removed 7 bases from V and 13 bases from J; junction bases left unmatched: 16. This CDR3 comprises 13 residues. Germline V gene lookup returns CDR1 MNHEY and CDR2 SVGAGI. This CDR3 is CASTPGTAQWCYF. For the CDR3, the DNA is TGTGCCAGCACCCCCGGGACAGCACAATGGTGCTACTTC.

J is TRBJ2-3 and V is TRBV6-2 or TRBV6-3; the D gene is possibly TRBD2 (7 bases). The CDR3 runs to 15 residues. V shed 5 bases and J shed 1 base, with 13 bases lying between them. Germline V gene data show CDR1 as MNHEY and CDR2 as SVGEGT. The CDR3: CASSSGTKGTDTQYF. The CDR3, as DNA: TGTGCCAGCAGTAGCGGGACAAAAGGCACAGATACGCAGTATTTT.

The chain uses TRBV7-3 and TRBJ1-2, with TRBD1 matching 9 bases. This CDR3 is built from 13 residues. V shed 5 bases and J 8 bases; nucleotides not matched to a gene: 6. Per the germline V gene, CDR1 is SGHTA and CDR2 is FQGTGA. The CDR3 sequence is CASSPGTGRGYTF. The CDR3 coding sequence is TGTGCCAGCAGCCCCGGGACAGGGAGAGGCTACACCTTC.

This sequence joins TRBV5-1 and TRBJ1-2; a possible D gene is TRBD1 (5 bases). Trimming pared 3 bases from V and 8 bases from J, leaving 17 bases between. Germline V gene lookup returns CDR1 SGHRS and CDR2 YFSETQ. CDR3 length: 14 residues. The CDR3 here is CASSSPEGVGGYTF. CDR3 DNA sequence: TGCGCCAGCAGCTCCCCTGAAGGGGTGGGAGGCTACACCTTC.

The rearrangement joins TRBV5-1 to TRBJ2-1; possibly TRBD2 for D (5 bases). The CDR3 covers 18 residues. CDR1 and CDR2 (germline): SGHRS, YFSETQ. Trimming cost V 0 bases and J 1 base, with 17 bases left between them. CDR3 sequence: CASSLGRAPRRSYNEQFF. The CDR3 nucleotides read TGCGCCAGCAGCTTGGGGCGGGCCCCAAGAAGGTCCTACAATGAGCAGTTCTTC.

The chain recombines TRBV28 with TRBJ1-3; no firm D call. Per germline, CDR1 MDHEN and CDR2 SYDVKM. The V end was cut by 6 bases, the J end by 0 bases, with 12 bases between. This CDR3 is 15 amino acids long. The CDR3 protein is CASRPPGDSGNTIYF. CDR3 DNA sequence: TGTGCCAGCAGACCTCCGGGAGACTCTGGAAACACCATATATTTT.